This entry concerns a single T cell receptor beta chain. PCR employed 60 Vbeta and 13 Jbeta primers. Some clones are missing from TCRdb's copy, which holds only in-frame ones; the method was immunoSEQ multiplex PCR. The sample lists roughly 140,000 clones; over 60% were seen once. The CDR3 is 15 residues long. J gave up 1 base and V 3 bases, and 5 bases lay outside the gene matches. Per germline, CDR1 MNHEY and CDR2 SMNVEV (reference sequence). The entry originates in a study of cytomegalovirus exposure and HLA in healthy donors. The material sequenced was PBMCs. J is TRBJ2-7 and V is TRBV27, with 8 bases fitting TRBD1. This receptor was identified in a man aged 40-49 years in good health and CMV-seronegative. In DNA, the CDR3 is TGTGCCAGCAGTTTTACAGGGGGGAGATCCTACGAGCAGTACTTC. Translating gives CASSFTGGRSYEQYF.